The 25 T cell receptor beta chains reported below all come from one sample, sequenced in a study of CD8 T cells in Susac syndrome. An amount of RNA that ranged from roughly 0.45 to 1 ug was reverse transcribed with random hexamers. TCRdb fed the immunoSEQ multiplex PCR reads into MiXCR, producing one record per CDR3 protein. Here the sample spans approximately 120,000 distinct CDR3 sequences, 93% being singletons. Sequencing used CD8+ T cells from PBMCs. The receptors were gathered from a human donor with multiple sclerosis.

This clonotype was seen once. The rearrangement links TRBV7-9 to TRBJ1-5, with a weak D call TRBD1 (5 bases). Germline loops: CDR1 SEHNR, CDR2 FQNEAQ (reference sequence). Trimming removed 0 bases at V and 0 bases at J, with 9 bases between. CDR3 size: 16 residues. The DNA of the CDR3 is TGTGCCAGCAGCTTAGCTCTGACAGATAGCAATCAGCCCCAGCATTTT. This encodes CASSLALTDSNQPQHF.

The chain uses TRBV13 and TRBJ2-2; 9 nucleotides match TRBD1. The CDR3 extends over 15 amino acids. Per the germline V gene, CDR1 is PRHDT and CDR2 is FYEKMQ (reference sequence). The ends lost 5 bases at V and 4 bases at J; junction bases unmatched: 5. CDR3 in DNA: TGTGCCAGCAGCCCCGGGACAGGGAGCACCGGGGAGCTGTTTTTT. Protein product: CASSPGTGSTGELFF.

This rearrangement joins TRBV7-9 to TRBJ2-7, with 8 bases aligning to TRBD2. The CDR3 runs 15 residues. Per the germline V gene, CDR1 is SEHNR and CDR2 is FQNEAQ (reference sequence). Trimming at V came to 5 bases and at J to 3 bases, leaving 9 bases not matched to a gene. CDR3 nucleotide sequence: TGTGCCAGCAGCCCGGGAGGGGTGGGAATCTACGAGCAGTACTTC. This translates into CASSPGGVGIYEQYF.

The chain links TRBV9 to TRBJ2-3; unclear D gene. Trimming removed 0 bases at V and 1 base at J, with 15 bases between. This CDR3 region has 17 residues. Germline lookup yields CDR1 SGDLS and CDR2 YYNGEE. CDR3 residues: CASSVDLWSSGTDTQYF. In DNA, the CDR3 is TGTGCCAGCAGCGTAGACCTTTGGAGTTCGGGCACAGATACGCAGTATTTT.

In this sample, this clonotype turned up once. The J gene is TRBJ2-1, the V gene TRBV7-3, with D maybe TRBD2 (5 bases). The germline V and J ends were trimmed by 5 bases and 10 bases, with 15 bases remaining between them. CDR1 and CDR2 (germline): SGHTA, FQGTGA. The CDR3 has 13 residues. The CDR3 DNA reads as TGTGCCAGCAGCCCCGGCGCTAGCTACGAGCAGTTCTTC. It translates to CASSPGASYEQFF.

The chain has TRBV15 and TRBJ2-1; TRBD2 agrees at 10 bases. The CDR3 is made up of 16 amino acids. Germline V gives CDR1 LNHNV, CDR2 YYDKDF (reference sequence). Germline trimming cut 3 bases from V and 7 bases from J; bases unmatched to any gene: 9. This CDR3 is CATSSAYGTSDNEQFF. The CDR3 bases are TGTGCCACCAGCAGTGCCTACGGGACTAGCGATAATGAGCAGTTCTTC.

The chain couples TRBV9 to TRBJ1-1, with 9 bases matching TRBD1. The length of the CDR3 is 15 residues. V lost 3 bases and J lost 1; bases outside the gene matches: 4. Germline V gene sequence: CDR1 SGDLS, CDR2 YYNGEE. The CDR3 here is CASSAQDRGNTEAFF. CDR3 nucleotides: TGTGCCAGCAGCGCACAGGACAGGGGGAACACTGAAGCTTTCTTT. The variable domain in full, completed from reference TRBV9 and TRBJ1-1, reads DSGVTQTPKHLITATGQRVTLRCSPRSGDLSVYWYQQSLDQGLQFLIQYYNGEERAKGNILERFSAQQFPDLHSELNLSSLELGDSALYFCASSAQDRGNTEAFFGQGTRLTVV.

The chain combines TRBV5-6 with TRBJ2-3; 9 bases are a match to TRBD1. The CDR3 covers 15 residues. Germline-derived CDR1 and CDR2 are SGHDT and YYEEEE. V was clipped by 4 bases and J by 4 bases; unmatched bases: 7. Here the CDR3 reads CASSPAGTGPDTQYF. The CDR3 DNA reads TGTGCCAGCAGCCCCGCGGGGACAGGGCCAGATACGCAGTATTTT.

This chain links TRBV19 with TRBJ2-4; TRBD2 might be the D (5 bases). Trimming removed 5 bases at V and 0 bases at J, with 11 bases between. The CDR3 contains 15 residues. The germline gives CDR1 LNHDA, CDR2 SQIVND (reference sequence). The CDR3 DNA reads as TGTGCCAGTAGTTCGAGGGATCTAGCCAAAAACATTCAGTACTTC. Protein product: CASSSRDLAKNIQYF.

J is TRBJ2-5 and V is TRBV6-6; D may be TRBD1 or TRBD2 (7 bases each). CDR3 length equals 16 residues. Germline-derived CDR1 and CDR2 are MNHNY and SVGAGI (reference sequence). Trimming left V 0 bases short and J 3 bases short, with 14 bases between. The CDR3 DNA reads TGTGCCAGCAGTTACTCGTGGGACAGCGGGGAAGAGACCCAGTACTTC. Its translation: CASSYSWDSGEETQYF.

The CDR3 DNA sequence: TGCGCCAGCAGCTTCGACGCCAGCACAGATACGCAGTATTTT. Translation gives CASSFDASTDTQYF. The V gene is TRBV5-1, the J gene TRBJ2-3; D unresolved. CDR3 length equals 14 residues. V lost 2 bases, J lost 0 bases, and 7 bases lay in between. In germline, CDR1 is SGHRS, CDR2 YFSETQ.

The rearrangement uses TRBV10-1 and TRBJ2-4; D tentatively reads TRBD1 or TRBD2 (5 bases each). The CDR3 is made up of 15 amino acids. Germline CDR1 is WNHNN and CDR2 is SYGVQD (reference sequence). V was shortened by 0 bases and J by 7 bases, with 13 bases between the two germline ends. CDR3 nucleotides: TGCGCCAGCAGTGAGTCGAAGACTCGGGGCAACATTCAGTACTTC. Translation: CASSESKTRGNIQYF.

CDR3 nucleotides: TGTGCCATCGGGCGGGGGCCGGATACGCAGTATTTT. Its protein product is CAIGRGPDTQYF. The V gene is TRBV5-4, the J gene TRBJ2-3, with D possibly being TRBD2 (7 bases). Germline V lookup: CDR1 SGHNT, CDR2 YYREEE (reference sequence). The CDR3 runs to 12 residues. V was shortened by 9 bases and J by 6 bases, with 14 bases between the two germline ends.

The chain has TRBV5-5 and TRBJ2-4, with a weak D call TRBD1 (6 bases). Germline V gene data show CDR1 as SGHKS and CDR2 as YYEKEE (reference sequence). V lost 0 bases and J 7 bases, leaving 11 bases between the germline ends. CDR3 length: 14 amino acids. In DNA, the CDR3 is TGTGCCAGCAGCTTGGAACAGGGTACTAACATTCAGTACTTC. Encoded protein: CASSLEQGTNIQYF.

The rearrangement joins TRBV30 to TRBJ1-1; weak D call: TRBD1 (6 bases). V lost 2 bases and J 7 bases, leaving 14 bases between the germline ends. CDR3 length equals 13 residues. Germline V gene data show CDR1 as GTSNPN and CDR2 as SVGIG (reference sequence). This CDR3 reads CAWSTGLEGEAFF. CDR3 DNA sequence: TGTGCCTGGAGTACAGGGTTGGAGGGTGAAGCTTTCTTT.

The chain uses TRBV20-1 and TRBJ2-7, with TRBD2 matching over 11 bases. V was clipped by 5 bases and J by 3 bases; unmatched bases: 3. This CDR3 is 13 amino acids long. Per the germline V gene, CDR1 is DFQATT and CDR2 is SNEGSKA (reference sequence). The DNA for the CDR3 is TGCAGTGCTCGACTAGCGGGAAGCTACGAGCAGTACGTC. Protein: CSARLAGSYEQYV.

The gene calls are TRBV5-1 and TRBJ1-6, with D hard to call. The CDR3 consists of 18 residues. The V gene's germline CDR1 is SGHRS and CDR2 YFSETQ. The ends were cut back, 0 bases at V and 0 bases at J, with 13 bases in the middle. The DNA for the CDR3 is TGCGCCAGCAGCTTGGCCCAGGCCGATAGCTCCTATAATTCACCCCTCCACTTT. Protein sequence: CASSLAQADSSYNSPLHF.

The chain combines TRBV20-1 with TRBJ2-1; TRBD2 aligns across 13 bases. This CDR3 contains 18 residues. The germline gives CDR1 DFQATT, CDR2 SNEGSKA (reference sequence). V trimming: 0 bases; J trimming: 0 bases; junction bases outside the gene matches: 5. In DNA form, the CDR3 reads TGCAGTGCTAGAGACGAGACTAGCGGGAGGCTCTCCTACAATGAGCAGTTCTTC. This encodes CSARDETSGRLSYNEQFF.

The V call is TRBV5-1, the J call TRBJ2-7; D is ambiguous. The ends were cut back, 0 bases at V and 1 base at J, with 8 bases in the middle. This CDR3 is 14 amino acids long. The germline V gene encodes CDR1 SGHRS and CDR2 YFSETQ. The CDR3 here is CASSLVPESYEQYF. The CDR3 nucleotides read TGCGCCAGCAGCTTGGTCCCGGAATCCTACGAGCAGTACTTC.

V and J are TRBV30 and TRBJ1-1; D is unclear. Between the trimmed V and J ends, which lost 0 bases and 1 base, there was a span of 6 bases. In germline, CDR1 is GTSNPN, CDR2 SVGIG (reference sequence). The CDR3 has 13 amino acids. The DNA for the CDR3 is TGTGCCTGGAGTGTAGCGGGGAACACTGAAGCTTTCTTT. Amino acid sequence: CAWSVAGNTEAFF.

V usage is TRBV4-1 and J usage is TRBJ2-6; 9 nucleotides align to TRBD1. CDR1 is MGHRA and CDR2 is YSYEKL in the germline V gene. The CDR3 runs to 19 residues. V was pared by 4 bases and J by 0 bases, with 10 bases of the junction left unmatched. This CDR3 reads CASSPPGTGNLSGANVLTF. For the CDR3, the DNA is TGCGCCAGCAGCCCCCCCGGGACAGGGAACCTCTCTGGGGCCAACGTCCTGACTTTC.

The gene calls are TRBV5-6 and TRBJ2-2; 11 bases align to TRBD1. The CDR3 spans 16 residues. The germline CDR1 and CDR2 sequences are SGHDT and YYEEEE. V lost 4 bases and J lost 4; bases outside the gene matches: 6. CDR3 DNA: TGTGCCAGCAGCCCTGCCGGGACAGGGGGCACCGGGGAGCTGTTTTTT. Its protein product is CASSPAGTGGTGELFF.

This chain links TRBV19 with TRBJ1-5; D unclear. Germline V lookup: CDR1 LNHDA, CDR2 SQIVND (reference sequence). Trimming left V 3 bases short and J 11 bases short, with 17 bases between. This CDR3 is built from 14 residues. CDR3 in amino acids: CASSIVSGIYTQHF. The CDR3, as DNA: TGTGCCAGTAGTATCGTCAGTGGGATTTATACCCAGCATTTT.

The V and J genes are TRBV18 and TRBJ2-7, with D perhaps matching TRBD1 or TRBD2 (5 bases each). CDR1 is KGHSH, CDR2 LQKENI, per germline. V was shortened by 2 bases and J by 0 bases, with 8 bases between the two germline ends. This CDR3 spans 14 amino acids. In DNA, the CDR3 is TGTGCCAGCTCACCAGGGACCCGCTCCTACGAGCAGTACTTC. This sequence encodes CASSPGTRSYEQYF.

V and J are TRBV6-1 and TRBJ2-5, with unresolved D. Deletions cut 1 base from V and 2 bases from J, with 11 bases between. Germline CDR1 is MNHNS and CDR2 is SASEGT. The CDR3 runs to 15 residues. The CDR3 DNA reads TGTGCCAGCAGTGAAGTGGCAGTTACACAAGAGACCCAGTACTTC. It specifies CASSEVAVTQETQYF.